Following are 7 T cell receptor beta chains from one sample sequenced in a study of blood T cell repertoires in COVID-19. Sequencing was performed with immunoSEQ multiplex PCR; in TCRdb, only in-frame clones are kept and a portion is missing. The sample holds about 150,000 clones, roughly 78% seen once. Material: peripheral blood. Receptors originate from a man of 80 years or more with acute or convalescent COVID-19.

The chain couples TRBV4-2 to TRBJ1-5, with D possibly being TRBD1 (5 bases). Germline V gives CDR1 LGHNA, CDR2 YNFKEQ. The CDR3 is 15 amino acids. V was pared by 2 bases and J by 3 bases, with 11 bases between. CDR3 sequence reads: CASSQYDSDNQPQHF. CDR3 nucleotides: TGTGCCAGCAGCCAATATGACAGCGACAATCAGCCCCAGCATTTT.

The chain is built from TRBV5-4 and TRBJ2-7; tentatively, D is TRBD1 (5 bases). Germline assignment: CDR1 SGHNT and CDR2 YYREEE (reference sequence). This CDR3 comprises 13 residues. V lost 4 bases, J lost 3 bases, and 11 bases lay in between. The CDR3 sequence: CASSLDRVYEQYV. For the CDR3, the DNA is TGTGCCAGCAGCCTCGACAGAGTCTACGAGCAGTACGTC.

The chain recombines TRBV12-5 with TRBJ1-2; D not resolved. Per the germline V gene, CDR1 is LGHNT and CDR2 is FRNRAP. V was shortened by 5 bases and J by 3 bases, with 10 bases between the two germline ends. The CDR3 spans 13 residues. This chain's CDR3 is CASGIRRDYGYTF. The CDR3 nucleotides are TGTGCTAGTGGTATTCGACGGGACTATGGCTACACCTTC.

This rearrangement joins TRBV2 to TRBJ1-5; D remains unclear. The CDR3 covers 16 residues. From germline, CDR1 is SNHLY and CDR2 FYNNEI. With 7 bases removed from V and 2 bases from J, the gap between germline ends came to 18 bases. CDR3 loop: CASNPSLGGGNQPQHF. The CDR3 nucleotides read TGTGCCAGCAATCCCAGCCTGGGAGGTGGCAATCAGCCCCAGCATTTT.

The CDR3 region has the DNA TGTGCCAGCAGCTTAGCTTCAGGGGGCGCATTCAATGAGCAGTTCTTC. Protein product: CASSLASGGAFNEQFF. J is TRBJ2-1 and V is TRBV11-2; 8 bases are a match to TRBD1. From germline, CDR1 is SGHAT and CDR2 FQNNGV. The CDR3 is 16 amino acids. V lost 1 base and J lost 6; bases outside the gene matches: 8.

This clone was observed a few times. The chain couples TRBV5-4 to TRBJ2-7; D perhaps matches TRBD2 (6 bases). Trimming pared 0 bases from V and 5 bases from J, leaving 27 bases between. The length of the CDR3 is 19 residues. Germline V gene sequence: CDR1 SGHNT, CDR2 YYREEE (reference sequence). The CDR3 reads CASSLAPGVRVPPKDEQYF. In DNA, the CDR3 is TGTGCCAGCAGCTTGGCTCCGGGAGTTCGGGTACCTCCTAAGGACGAGCAGTACTTC.

The chain employs TRBV5-6 and TRBJ1-3; perhaps TRBD1 as D (6 bases). This CDR3 contains 15 residues. V was pared by 2 bases and J by 3 bases, with 12 bases between. The germline V gene encodes CDR1 SGHDT and CDR2 YYEEEE. The CDR3: CASSFIGTLGNTIYF. Written as DNA, the CDR3 is TGTGCCAGCAGCTTTATTGGGACACTTGGAAACACCATATATTTT.